Listed below are T cell receptor beta chains from one sample, sequenced in a study of blood T cell repertoires in COVID-19. TCRdb keeps only in-frame clones here, not all; method: immunoSEQ multiplex PCR. This table holds some 130,000 clones, approximately 74% found once. Material: peripheral blood. The receptors originated from a woman aged 70-85 years with acute or convalescent COVID-19. The CDR3 runs from the conserved cysteine through the conserved F or W. The D gene is left open where the match is weak. Clone size is stated in some rows and not others, as once, few, many or a class when expanded.

>-|TRBV2|once|TRBJ2-7
CASSDTSGDEQYF
TGTGCCAGCAGTGACACTTCAGGGGACGAGCAGTACTTC
>TRBD1|TRBV27|-|TRBJ1-3
CASSTPGQYSGNTIYF
TGTGCCAGCAGCACACCGGGACAGTACTCTGGAAACACCATATATTTT
>TRBD1|TRBV6-5|once|TRBJ1-2
CASSYPTDREDYGYTF
TGTGCCAGCAGTTACCCTACGGACAGGGAGGACTATGGCTACACCTTC
>TRBD2|TRBV5-6|-|TRBJ2-7
CASSLPGLAGMRGEQYF
TGTGCCAGCAGCTTGCCGGGACTAGCGGGCATGAGGGGCGAGCAGTACTTC
>-|TRBV30|-|TRBJ1-3
CAWTGAGNTIYF
TGTGCCTGGACAGGGGCTGGAAACACCATATATTTT
>-|TRBV7-9|-|TRBJ1-6
CASSLAPRNSPLHF
TGTGCCAGCAGCTTAGCGCCCAGAAATTCACCCCTCCACTTT
>-|TRBV2|few|TRBJ2-5
CASSESDSRTQYF
TGTGCCAGCAGTGAGTCTGACTCCCGCACCCAGTACTTC
>-|TRBV28|-|TRBJ2-5
CASSFLVTVDQETQYF
TGTGCCAGCAGTTTTTTAGTAACGGTTGACCAAGAGACCCAGTACTTC
>-|TRBV9|-|TRBJ2-2
CASSVDRVVTGELFF
TGTGCCAGCAGCGTAGACAGGGTGGTCACCGGGGAGCTGTTTTTT
>TRBD2|TRBV7-2|once|TRBJ2-5
CASSATSGQETQYF
TGTGCCAGCAGCGCGACTAGCGGACAAGAGACCCAGTACTTC
>TRBD1|TRBV20-1|-|TRBJ1-2
CSAIEDRSRGYTF
TGCAGTGCTATTGAGGACAGGAGCAGGGGGTACACCTTC
>-|TRBV9|few|TRBJ2-2
CASSVAGDGELFF
TGTGCCAGCAGCGTAGCCGGGGACGGGGAGCTGTTTTTT
>-|TRBV5-1|few|TRBJ2-1
CASSPGVGAKGEQFF
TGCGCCAGCAGCCCCGGTGTGGGGGCAAAGGGTGAGCAGTTCTTC
>TRBD1|TRBV5-4|once|TRBJ2-1
CASHSQGFEQFF
TGTGCCAGCCATTCACAGGGGTTTGAGCAGTTCTTC
>-|TRBV12-3/TRBV12-4|-|TRBJ2-2
CASSSTGIGELFF
TGTGCCAGCAGCTCGACAGGAATCGGGGAGCTGTTTTTT
>-|TRBV6-1|few|TRBJ2-3
CASSDSQGDTQYF
TGTGCCAGCAGTGATTCACAGGGAGATACGCAGTATTTT
>TRBD1|TRBV7-2|once|TRBJ2-1
CASSFRDRGSYNEQFF
TGTGCCAGCAGCTTCCGGGACAGGGGCTCCTACAATGAGCAGTTCTTC
>TRBD1|TRBV5-1|-|TRBJ1-2
CASSSTGGSYGYTF
TGCGCCAGCAGCTCAACAGGGGGCTCCTATGGCTACACCTTC
>-|TRBV10-3|-|TRBJ2-7
CAISPSSYEQYF
TGTGCCATCAGTCCGAGCTCCTACGAGCAGTACTTC
>TRBD2|TRBV11-2|many|TRBJ2-3
CASSLFSSGEADTQYF
TGTGCCAGCAGCTTGTTCTCTAGCGGGGAAGCAGATACGCAGTATTTT
>-|TRBV5-1|few|TRBJ2-3
CASSVGRGSTDTQYF
TGCGCCAGCAGCGTAGGCAGGGGAAGCACAGATACGCAGTATTTT
>TRBD1|TRBV18|-|TRBJ1-5
CASSPDRGGQPQHF
TGTGCCAGCTCACCGGACAGGGGCGGTCAGCCCCAGCATTTT
>-|TRBV1|-|TRBJ2-1
CTSNQQNRLAGGCGEQFF
TGCACCAGCAACCAACAGAACCGACTAGCGGGGGGATGCGGTGAGCAGTTCTTC
>-|TRBV28|few|TRBJ1-5
CASQLDSRSNQPQHF
TGTGCCAGCCAACTCGACAGCAGGAGCAATCAGCCCCAGCATTTT
>-|TRBV19|-|TRBJ1-4
CASSGTIATNEKLFF
TGTGCCAGTAGCGGGACTATTGCAACTAATGAAAAACTGTTTTTT
>-|TRBV5-4|-|TRBJ1-2
CASSLSTSYGYTF
TGTGCCAGCAGCTTGTCAACTAGCTATGGCTACACCTTC
>TRBD2|TRBV12-5|many|TRBJ2-5
CASVFSGGARETQYF
TGTGCTAGTGTCTTTAGCGGGGGGGCCCGAGAGACCCAGTACTTC
>-|TRBV5-1|-|TRBJ1-1
CASSLAAGRSEAFF
TGCGCCAGCAGCTTGGCGGCGGGACGGAGTGAAGCTTTCTTT
>-|TRBV19|few|TRBJ1-2
CASISDYGYTF
TGTGCCAGTATCTCGGACTATGGCTACACCTTC
>TRBD1|TRBV7-6|few|TRBJ2-1
CASGQGANNEQFF
TGTGCCAGCGGACAGGGGGCCAACAATGAGCAGTTCTTC
>-|TRBV6-4|-|TRBJ1-2
CASQLNSGTPYGYTF
TGTGCCAGTCAATTAAACTCCGGGACACCCTATGGCTACACCTTC
>TRBD1|TRBV19|-|TRBJ2-7
CASNKGASYEQYF
TGTGCCAGTAATAAGGGGGCCTCCTACGAGCAGTACTTC
>-|TRBV11-3|-|TRBJ2-5
CASSLGGRGETQYF
TGTGCCAGCAGCTTAGGTGGCAGGGGAGAGACCCAGTACTTC
>TRBD2|TRBV6-6|-|TRBJ2-5
CASGSGGQETQYF
TGTGCCAGTGGTAGCGGGGGACAAGAGACCCAGTACTTC
>TRBD1|TRBV5-4|-|TRBJ1-1
CASSSPGQLNTEAFF
TGTGCCAGCAGCTCGCCGGGACAGCTGAACACTGAAGCTTTCTTT
>-|TRBV6-6|-|TRBJ2-7
CASEQDHYEQYF
TGTGCCAGCGAACAGGACCACTACGAGCAGTACTTC
>-|TRBV28|-|TRBJ1-5
CASSTQGYSNQPQHF
TGTGCCAGCAGTACCCAGGGTTATAGCAATCAGCCCCAGCATTTT
>TRBD1|TRBV6-5|-|TRBJ2-7
CASSYDRGAYEQYF
TGTGCCAGCAGTTATGACAGGGGGGCCTACGAGCAGTACTTC
>-|TRBV28|once|TRBJ1-2
CASSFNRNYGYTF
TGTGCCAGCAGTTTTAACAGAAACTATGGCTACACCTTC
>-|TRBV28|few|TRBJ2-3
CASSLHRSTDTQYF
TGTGCCAGCAGTTTACACAGAAGCACAGATACGCAGTATTTT
>TRBD1|TRBV7-2|-|TRBJ2-4
CASSRDRVAKNIQYF
TGTGCCAGCAGCCGGGACAGGGTAGCCAAAAACATTCAGTACTTC
>-|TRBV28|few|TRBJ1-2
CASSSLNYGYTF
TGTGCCAGCAGTTCTTTGAACTATGGCTACACCTTC
>TRBD2|TRBV5-1|few|TRBJ2-1
CASSLVATSDEQFF
TGCGCCAGCAGCTTGGTGGCGACTAGCGATGAGCAGTTCTTC
>TRBD1|TRBV19|-|TRBJ2-5
CASRSLGQLVQETQYF
TGTGCCAGTAGAAGTTTGGGACAGCTCGTCCAAGAGACCCAGTACTTC
>TRBD1|TRBV2|-|TRBJ1-4
CASRRRGLGNEKLFF
TGTGCCAGCAGGCGAAGGGGGCTGGGTAATGAAAAACTGTTTTTT